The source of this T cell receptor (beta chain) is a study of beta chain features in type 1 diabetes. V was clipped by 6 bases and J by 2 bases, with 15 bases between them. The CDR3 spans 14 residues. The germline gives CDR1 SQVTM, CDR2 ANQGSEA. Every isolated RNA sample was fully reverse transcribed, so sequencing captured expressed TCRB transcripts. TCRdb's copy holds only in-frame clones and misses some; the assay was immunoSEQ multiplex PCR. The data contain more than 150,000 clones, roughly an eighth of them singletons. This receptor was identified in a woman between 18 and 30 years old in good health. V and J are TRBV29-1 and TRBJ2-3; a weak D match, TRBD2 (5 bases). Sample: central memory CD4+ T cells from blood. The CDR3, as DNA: TGCAGCGTCGAAAAGACCGACTACACAGATACGCAGTATTTT. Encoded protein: CSVEKTDYTDTQYF.